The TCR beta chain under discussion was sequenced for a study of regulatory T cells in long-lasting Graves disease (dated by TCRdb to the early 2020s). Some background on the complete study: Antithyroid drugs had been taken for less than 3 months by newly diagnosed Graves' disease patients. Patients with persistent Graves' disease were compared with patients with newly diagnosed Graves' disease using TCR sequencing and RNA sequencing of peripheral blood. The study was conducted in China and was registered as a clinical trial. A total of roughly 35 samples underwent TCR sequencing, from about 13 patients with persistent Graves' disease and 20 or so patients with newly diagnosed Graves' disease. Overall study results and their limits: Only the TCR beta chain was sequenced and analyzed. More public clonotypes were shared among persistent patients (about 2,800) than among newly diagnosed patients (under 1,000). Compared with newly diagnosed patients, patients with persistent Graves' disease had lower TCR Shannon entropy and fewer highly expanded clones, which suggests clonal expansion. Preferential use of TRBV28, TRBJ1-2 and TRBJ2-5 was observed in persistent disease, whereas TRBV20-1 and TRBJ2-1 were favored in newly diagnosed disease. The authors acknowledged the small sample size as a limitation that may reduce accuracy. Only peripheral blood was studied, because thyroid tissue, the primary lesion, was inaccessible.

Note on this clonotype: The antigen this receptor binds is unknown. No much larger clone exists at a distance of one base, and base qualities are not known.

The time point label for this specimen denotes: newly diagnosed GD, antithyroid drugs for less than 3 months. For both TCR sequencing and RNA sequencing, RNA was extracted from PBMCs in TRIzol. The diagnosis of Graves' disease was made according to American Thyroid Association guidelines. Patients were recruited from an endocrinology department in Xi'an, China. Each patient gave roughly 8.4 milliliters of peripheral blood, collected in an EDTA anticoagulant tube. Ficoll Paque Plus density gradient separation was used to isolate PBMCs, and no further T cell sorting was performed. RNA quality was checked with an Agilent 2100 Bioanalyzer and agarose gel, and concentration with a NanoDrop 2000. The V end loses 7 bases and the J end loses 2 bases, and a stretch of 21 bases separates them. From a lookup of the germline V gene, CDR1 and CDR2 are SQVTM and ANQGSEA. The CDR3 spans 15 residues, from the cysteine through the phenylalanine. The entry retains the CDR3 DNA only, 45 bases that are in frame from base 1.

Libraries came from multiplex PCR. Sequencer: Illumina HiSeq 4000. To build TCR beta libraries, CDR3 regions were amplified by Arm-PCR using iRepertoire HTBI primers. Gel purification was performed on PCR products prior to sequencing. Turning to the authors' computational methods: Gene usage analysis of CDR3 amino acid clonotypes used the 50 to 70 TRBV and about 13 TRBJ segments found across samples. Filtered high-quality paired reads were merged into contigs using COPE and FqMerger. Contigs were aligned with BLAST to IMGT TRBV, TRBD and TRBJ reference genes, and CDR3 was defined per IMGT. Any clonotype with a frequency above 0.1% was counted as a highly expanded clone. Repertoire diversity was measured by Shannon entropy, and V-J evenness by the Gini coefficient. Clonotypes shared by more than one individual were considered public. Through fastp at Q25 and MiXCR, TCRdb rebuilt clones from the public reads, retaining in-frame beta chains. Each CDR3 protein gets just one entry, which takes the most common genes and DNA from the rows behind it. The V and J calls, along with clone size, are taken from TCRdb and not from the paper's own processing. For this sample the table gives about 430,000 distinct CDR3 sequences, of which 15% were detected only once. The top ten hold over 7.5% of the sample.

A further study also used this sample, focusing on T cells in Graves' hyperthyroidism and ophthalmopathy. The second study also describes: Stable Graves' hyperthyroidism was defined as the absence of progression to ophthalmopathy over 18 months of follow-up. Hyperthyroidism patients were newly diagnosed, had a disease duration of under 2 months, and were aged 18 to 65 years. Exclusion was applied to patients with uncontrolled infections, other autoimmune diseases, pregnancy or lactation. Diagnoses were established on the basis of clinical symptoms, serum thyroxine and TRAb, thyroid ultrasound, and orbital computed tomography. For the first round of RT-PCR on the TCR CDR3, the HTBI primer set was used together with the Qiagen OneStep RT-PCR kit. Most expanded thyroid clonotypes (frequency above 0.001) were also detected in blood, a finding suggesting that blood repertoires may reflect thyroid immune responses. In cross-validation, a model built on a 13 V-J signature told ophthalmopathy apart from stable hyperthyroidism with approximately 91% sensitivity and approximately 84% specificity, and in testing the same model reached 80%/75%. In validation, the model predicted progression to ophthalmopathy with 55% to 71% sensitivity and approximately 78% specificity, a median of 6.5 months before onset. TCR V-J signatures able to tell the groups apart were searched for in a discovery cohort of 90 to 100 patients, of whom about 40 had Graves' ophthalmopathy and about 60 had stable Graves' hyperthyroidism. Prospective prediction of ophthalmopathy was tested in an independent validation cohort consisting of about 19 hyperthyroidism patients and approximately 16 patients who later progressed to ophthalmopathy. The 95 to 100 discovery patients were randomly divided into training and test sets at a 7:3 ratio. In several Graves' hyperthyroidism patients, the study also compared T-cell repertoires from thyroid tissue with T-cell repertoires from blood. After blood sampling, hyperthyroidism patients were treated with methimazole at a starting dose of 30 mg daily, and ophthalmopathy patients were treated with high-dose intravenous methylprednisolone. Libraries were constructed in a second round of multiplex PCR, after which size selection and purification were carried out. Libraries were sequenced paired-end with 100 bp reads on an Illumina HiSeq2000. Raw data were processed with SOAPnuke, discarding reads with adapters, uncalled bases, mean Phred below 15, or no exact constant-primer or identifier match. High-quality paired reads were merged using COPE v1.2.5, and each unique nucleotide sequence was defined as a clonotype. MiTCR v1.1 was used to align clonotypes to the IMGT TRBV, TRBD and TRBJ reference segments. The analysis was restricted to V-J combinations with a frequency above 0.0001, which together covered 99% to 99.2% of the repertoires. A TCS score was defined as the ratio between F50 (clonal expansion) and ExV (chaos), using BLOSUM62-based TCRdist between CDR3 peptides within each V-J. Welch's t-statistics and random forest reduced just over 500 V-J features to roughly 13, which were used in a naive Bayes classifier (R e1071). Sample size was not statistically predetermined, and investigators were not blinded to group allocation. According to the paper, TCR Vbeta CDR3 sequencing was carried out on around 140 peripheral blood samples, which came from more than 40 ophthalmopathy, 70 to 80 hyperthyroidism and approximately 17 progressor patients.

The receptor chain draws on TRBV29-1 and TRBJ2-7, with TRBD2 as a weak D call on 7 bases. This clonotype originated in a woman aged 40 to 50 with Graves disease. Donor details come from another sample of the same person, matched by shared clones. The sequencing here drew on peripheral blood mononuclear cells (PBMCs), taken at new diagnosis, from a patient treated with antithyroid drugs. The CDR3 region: CSAGGGGGLTYEQYF. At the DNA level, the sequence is TGCAGCGCTGGAGGTGGCGGGGGCCTCACCTACGAGCAGTACTTC.